These 20 T cell receptor beta chains share one sample of origin, sequenced in a study of blood T cell repertoires in COVID-19. Repertoires were generated with immunoSEQ multiplex PCR, while TCRdb's copy carries only in-frame clones and drops some. The repertoire holds 500,000 or so clones, with 87% as singletons. The sample taken for sequencing was PBMCs or T cells enriched from blood (not recorded which). These receptors all come from a woman aged 18 to 35 who had recovered from COVID-19.

This clone has just one count. This chain links TRBV24-1 with TRBJ2-3; 8 bases match TRBD1. The CDR3 runs to 14 residues. With 6 bases clipped from V and 4 bases from J, the junction kept 5 bases outside the gene matches. CDR1 is KGHDR, CDR2 SFDVKD, per germline. The DNA for the CDR3 is TGTGCCACCAGTTCGGCAGGGGGCGCAGATACGCAGTATTTT. Translated, it gives CATSSAGGADTQYF.

V gene TRBV5-1 combines with J gene TRBJ2-7; 7 bases match TRBD2. Germline assignment: CDR1 SGHRS and CDR2 YFSETQ. The length of the CDR3 is 17 residues. The trim removed 6 bases at V and 5 bases at J, leaving 20 bases unmatched. CDR3 residues: CASTDSHGGGVGHEQYF. For the CDR3, the DNA is TGCGCCAGCACCGACTCTCACGGCGGGGGAGTGGGTCACGAGCAGTACTTC.

The chain is built from TRBV11-2 and TRBJ2-4; TRBD2 agrees at 9 bases. V lost 0 bases and J lost 8; bases outside the gene matches: 5. The CDR3 runs 15 residues. The germline CDR1 and CDR2 sequences are SGHAT and FQNNGV. Here the CDR3 DNA reads TGTGCCAGCAGCTTAGATCAGGCGGGGGGGGACATTCAGTACTTC. Protein sequence: CASSLDQAGGDIQYF.

The rearrangement joins TRBV12-3 or TRBV12-4 to TRBJ1-2; unclear D gene. V was shortened by 4 bases and J by 6 bases, with 12 bases between the two germline ends. The CDR3 runs to 13 residues. Here the CDR3 reads CASSSHPADGYTF. In DNA, the CDR3 is TGTGCCAGCAGTTCCCATCCCGCAGATGGCTACACCTTC.

The V gene is TRBV5-1, the J gene TRBJ2-1, with D tentatively TRBD1 (6 bases). The CDR3 consists of 15 residues. Germline V gives CDR1 SGHRS, CDR2 YFSETQ. Trimming removed 0 bases at V and 9 bases at J, with 16 bases between. The CDR3 loop reads CASSLALGGRGEQFF. CDR3 nucleotides: TGCGCCAGCAGCTTGGCCCTAGGGGGTCGGGGTGAGCAGTTCTTC.

This rearrangement joins TRBV18 to TRBJ1-5; D ambiguous. The CDR3 is 15 residues long. The germline gives CDR1 KGHSH, CDR2 LQKENI. The V gene lost 6 bases and the J gene lost 0 bases, with 12 bases spanning the gap. CDR3 DNA sequence: TGTGCCAGCTCTCCTGACGGGTATAGCAATCAGCCCCAGCATTTT. Protein product: CASSPDGYSNQPQHF. Full variable domain (remainder filled in from reference TRBV18 and TRBJ1-5): NAGVMQNPRHLVRRRGQEARLRCSPMKGHSHVYWYRQLPEEGLKFMVYLQKENIIDESGMPKERFSAEFPKEGPSILRIQQVVRGDSAAYFCASSPDGYSNQPQHFGDGTRLSIL.

This rearrangement joins TRBV5-1 to TRBJ1-1, with a weak D call TRBD1 (5 bases). The CDR3 sequence is 14 residues long. Looked up from germline, CDR1 is SGHRS and CDR2 is YFSETQ. V was clipped by 4 bases and J by 5 bases, with 15 bases between them. This chain's CDR3 is CASSQGGVGTEAFF. DNA of the CDR3: TGCGCCAGCAGCCAGGGAGGGGTAGGAACTGAAGCTTTCTTT.

This chain links TRBV3-1 (or the pseudogene TRBV3-2) with TRBJ2-3; TRBD2 might be the D (6 bases). V lost 0 bases and J lost 0, with 19 bases in between. Germline-derived CDR1 and CDR2 are LGHDT and YNNKEL (reference sequence). This CDR3 region has 19 residues. The CDR3 DNA sequence: TGTGCCAGCAGCCAAGAGCCCTCCCGGGCGGGGTCCAGCACAGATACGCAGTATTTT. Its protein product is CASSQEPSRAGSSTDTQYF.

This clone was recorded once. The chain employs TRBV5-1 and TRBJ2-2; D might be TRBD2 (5 bases). Germline V gene lookup returns CDR1 SGHRS and CDR2 YFSETQ. Trimming removed 4 bases from V and 8 bases from J, with 12 bases in between. This CDR3 contains 13 residues. Here the CDR3 DNA reads TGCGCCAGCAGCCCCGGGGTCCAGGGGGAGCTGTTTTTT. It specifies CASSPGVQGELFF.

This chain uses TRBV19 with TRBJ2-1, with 7 bases aligning to TRBD1. The germline gives CDR1 LNHDA, CDR2 SQIVND (reference sequence). CDR3 length equals 11 residues. J gave up 13 bases and V 6 bases, and 6 bases lay outside the gene matches. Here the CDR3 reads CASSRGTDQFF. DNA for the CDR3: TGTGCCAGTAGCAGGGGGACCGATCAGTTCTTC. The full variable domain, in which reference TRBV19 and TRBJ2-1 provide the parts outside the CDR3, is DGGITQSPKYLFRKEGQNVTLSCEQNLNHDAMYWYRQDPGQGLRLIYYSQIVNDFQKGDIAEGYSVSREKKESFPLTVTSAQKNPTAFYLCASSRGTDQFFGPGTRLTVL.

DNA of the CDR3: TGTGCCAGCAGCCAAGAGGGGAGCGCCTCGAGAAACACCATATATTTT. Translating it yields CASSQEGSASRNTIYF. The V call is TRBV14, the J call TRBJ1-3; D uncertain. This CDR3 spans 16 amino acids. The V gene's germline CDR1 is SGHDN and CDR2 FVKESK. Deletions cut 0 bases from V and 5 bases from J, with 14 bases between. The entire variable domain, with the rest obtained from reference TRBV14 and TRBJ1-3, is as follows: EAGVTQFPSHSVIEKGQTVTLRCDPISGHDNLYWYRRVMGKEIKFLLHFVKESKQDESGMPNNRFLAERTGGTYSTLKVQPAELEDSGVYFCASSQEGSASRNTIYFGEGSWLTVV.

The chain couples TRBV5-4 to TRBJ2-1; D call uncertain. This CDR3 has 13 residues. Germline V gene lookup returns CDR1 SGHNT and CDR2 YYREEE (reference sequence). Trimming left V 4 bases short and J 5 bases short, with 10 bases between. CDR3 nucleotides: TGTGCCAGCAGCAAAACAGCTGACAATGAGCAGTTCTTC. It yields the protein CASSKTADNEQFF.

The V and J genes are TRBV6-4 and TRBJ2-1, with 9 bases aligning to TRBD1. The V gene's germline CDR1 is MRHNA and CDR2 SNTAGT. The CDR3 is made up of 15 amino acids. V lost 3 bases, J lost 7 bases, and 7 bases stayed unmatched. The CDR3 nucleotides are TGTGCCAGCAGTGAAGGGACAGGGTCTACAAATGAGCAGTTCTTC. This codes for CASSEGTGSTNEQFF.

J is TRBJ2-5 and V is TRBV6-1, with D perhaps TRBD2 (6 bases). Trimming pared 3 bases from V and 9 bases from J, leaving 14 bases between. Germline V gives CDR1 MNHNS, CDR2 SASEGT. This CDR3 has 13 residues. The CDR3 nucleotides read TGTGCCAGCAGTGAGGGGGGACGGAAGGCCCAGTACTTC. The encoded protein is CASSEGGRKAQYF.

The chain joins TRBV18 to TRBJ1-6; 7 positions agree with TRBD1. Germline loops: CDR1 KGHSH, CDR2 LQKENI. The ends lost 5 bases at V and 7 bases at J; junction bases unmatched: 8. The CDR3 contains 15 residues. Here the CDR3 reads CASSAEWTGNSPLHF. Here the CDR3 DNA reads TGTGCCAGCTCAGCGGAGTGGACAGGCAATTCACCCCTCCACTTT.

The chain is built from TRBV11-2 and TRBJ2-7; D uncertain. Germline V CDR1 and CDR2: SGHAT, FQNNGV. The CDR3 is made up of 13 amino acids. V dropped 2 bases and J dropped 3 bases, with 8 bases sitting between them. CDR3 coding DNA: TGTGCCAGCAGCTTACACTCGGTCTACGAGCAGTACTTC. Protein: CASSLHSVYEQYF.

The rearrangement uses TRBV25-1 and TRBJ2-7; 8 bases map to TRBD2. The CDR3 spans 15 residues. J lost 2 bases, V lost 6 bases, and 9 bases had no gene match. Germline CDR1 reads MGHDK; CDR2 reads SYGVNS. The CDR3 reads CASRASGGGTYEQYF. DNA for the CDR3: TGTGCCAGCAGGGCGAGCGGGGGTGGAACCTACGAGCAGTACTTC.

The V call is TRBV3-1 (or the pseudogene TRBV3-2), the J call TRBJ1-6; D call uncertain. Germline V gene sequence: CDR1 LGHDT, CDR2 YNNKEL (reference sequence). V was clipped by 1 base and J by 6 bases, with 4 bases between them. The CDR3 runs to 13 residues. Here the CDR3 DNA reads TGTGCCAGCAGCCAAGCGCGTAATTCACCCCTCCACTTT. It encodes CASSQARNSPLHF.

This sequence joins TRBV4-1 and TRBJ2-3, with 11 bases identical to TRBD2. V shed 5 bases and J 0 bases; nucleotides not matched to a gene: 16. The CDR3 is made up of 20 amino acids. Germline V lookup: CDR1 MGHRA, CDR2 YSYEKL. CDR3 loop: CASSSRMTSGASSSTDTQYF. CDR3 DNA: TGCGCCAGCAGCTCTCGCATGACTAGCGGGGCTTCCTCTAGCACAGATACGCAGTATTTT.

This sequence joins TRBV5-1 and TRBJ2-5; the match to TRBD2 covers 7 bases. The junction had 12 bases not matched to a gene; V was cut back by 2 bases and J by 2 bases. CDR1 is SGHRS, CDR2 YFSETQ, per germline. The CDR3 is 17 residues long. This CDR3 is CASSFGRGAGEQETQYF. The CDR3 bases are TGCGCCAGCAGCTTTGGGAGGGGCGCTGGGGAGCAAGAGACCCAGTACTTC.